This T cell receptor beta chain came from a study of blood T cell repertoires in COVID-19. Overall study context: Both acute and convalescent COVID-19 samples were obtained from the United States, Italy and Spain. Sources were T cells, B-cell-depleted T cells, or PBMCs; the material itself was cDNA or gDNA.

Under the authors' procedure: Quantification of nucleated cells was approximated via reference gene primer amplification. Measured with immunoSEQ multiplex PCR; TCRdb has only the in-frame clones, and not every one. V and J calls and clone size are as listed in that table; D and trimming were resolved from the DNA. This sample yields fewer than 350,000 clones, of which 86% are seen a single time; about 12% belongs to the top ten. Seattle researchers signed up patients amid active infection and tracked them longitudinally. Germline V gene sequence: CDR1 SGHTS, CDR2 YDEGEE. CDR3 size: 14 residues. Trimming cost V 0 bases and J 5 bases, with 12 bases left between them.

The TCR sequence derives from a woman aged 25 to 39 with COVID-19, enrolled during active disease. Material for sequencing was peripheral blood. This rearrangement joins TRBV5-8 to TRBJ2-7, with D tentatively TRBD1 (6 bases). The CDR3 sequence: CASSLVQGRDEQYF. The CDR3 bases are TGTGCCAGCAGCTTGGTACAGGGAAGGGACGAGCAGTACTTC.